These 30 T cell receptor beta chains originate from one sample sequenced in a study of blood T cell repertoires in COVID-19. Produced via immunoSEQ multiplex PCR; TCRdb's table is partial and in-frame only. The sample gives some 120,000 clones, about 86% of which show up once; more than 2% is in the top ten. The source material was peripheral blood. Receptor source: a woman aged 45-65 years with acute or convalescent COVID-19.

The chain joins TRBV5-6 to TRBJ1-2; no reliable D call. V was clipped by 0 bases and J by 3 bases, with 6 bases between them. The CDR3 runs to 13 residues. CDR1 is SGHDT, CDR2 YYEEEE, per germline. Written as DNA, the CDR3 is TGTGCCAGCAGCTTGGAGGGAGACTATGGCTACACCTTC. It is translated as CASSLEGDYGYTF.

The gene calls are TRBV6-5 and TRBJ2-2; 8 positions agree with TRBD1. Trimming at V came to 5 bases and at J to 6 bases, leaving 8 bases not matched to a gene. The CDR3 is made up of 15 amino acids. Looked up from germline, CDR1 is MNHEY and CDR2 is SVGAGI. The CDR3 DNA is TGTGCCAGCAGTAACGGACAGGGATGGTCCGGGGAGCTGTTTTTT. Protein: CASSNGQGWSGELFF.

Here the CDR3 reads CASSLSPAANYGYTF. For the CDR3, the DNA is TGTGCCAGCAGCTTAAGCCCGGCGGCTAACTATGGCTACACCTTC. The chain recombines TRBV7-2 with TRBJ1-2; D gene ambiguous. The germline V and J ends were trimmed by 2 bases and 0 bases, with 10 bases remaining between them. Germline V gene sequence: CDR1 SGHTA, CDR2 FQGNSA. The CDR3 contains 15 residues.

The chain employs TRBV24-1 and TRBJ1-6; D perhaps matches TRBD1 (5 bases). The ends were cut back, 9 bases at V and 0 bases at J, with 11 bases in the middle. This CDR3 has 15 residues. Germline V gene data show CDR1 as KGHDR and CDR2 as SFDVKD. CDR3 DNA: TGTGCCACCTGTCAGGGAAGCTCCTATAATTCACCCCTCCACTTT. This translates into CATCQGSSYNSPLHF.

This clone occurred a few times. CDR3 protein: CASSTTLQGGSYGYTF. The CDR3 region has the DNA TGTGCCAGCAGCACGACCCTACAGGGGGGGAGCTATGGCTACACCTTC. The V call is TRBV5-6, the J call TRBJ1-2; 8 nucleotides align to TRBD1. V shed 4 bases, J shed 4 bases, and the junction held 12 bases outside the gene matches. This CDR3 is 16 amino acids long. CDR1 and CDR2 from the germline V gene are SGHDT and YYEEEE.

The J gene is TRBJ2-1, the V gene TRBV5-1, with TRBD2 matching over 12 bases. V dropped 1 base and J dropped 3; count of bases not matched to a gene: 8. The CDR3 spans 18 residues. CDR1 and CDR2 (germline): SGHRS, YFSETQ. The CDR3 region has the DNA TGCGCCAGCAGCTTGCGGCTAGCGGGAGGGCTCGGCTACAATGAGCAGTTCTTC. Its translation: CASSLRLAGGLGYNEQFF. Full variable domain (missing parts from reference TRBV5-1 and TRBJ2-1): KAGVTQTPRYLIKTRGQQVTLSCSPISGHRSVSWYQQTPGQGLQFLFEYFSETQRNKGNFPGRFSGRQFSNSRSEMNVSTLELGDSALYLCASSLRLAGGLGYNEQFFGPGTRLTVL.

The V and J genes are TRBV2 and TRBJ2-7; the match to TRBD2 covers 10 bases. Germline V CDR1 and CDR2: SNHLY, FYNNEI. The CDR3 totals 13 residues. Germline trimming cut 5 bases from V and 6 bases from J; bases unmatched to any gene: 4. The CDR3 loop is CASSFSGGSEQYF. CDR3 DNA sequence: TGTGCCAGCAGTTTTAGCGGGGGGTCCGAGCAGTACTTC.

The chain links TRBV7-9 to TRBJ1-2; D not certain. The germline gives CDR1 SEHNR, CDR2 FQNEAQ (reference sequence). Trimming shortened V by 0 bases and J by 4 bases, and 6 bases separated the two germline ends. The CDR3 spans 13 residues. The CDR3 DNA follows: TGTGCCAGCAGCTTAGCGGCATTCTATGGCTACACCTTC. Protein sequence: CASSLAAFYGYTF.

This chain uses TRBV11-3 with TRBJ2-2, with D hard to call. Germline V gene data show CDR1 as SGHNT and CDR2 as YENEEA. Trimming left V 5 bases short and J 2 bases short, with 3 bases between. The CDR3 is 12 residues long. DNA of the CDR3: TGTGCCAGCAGCCGTAACACCGGGGAGCTGTTTTTT. It translates to CASSRNTGELFF.

The chain employs TRBV3-1 (or the pseudogene TRBV3-2) and TRBJ2-1; a possible D gene is TRBD1 (5 bases). V was clipped by 4 bases and J by 4 bases, with 8 bases between them. CDR1 is LGHDT, CDR2 YNNKEL, per germline (reference sequence). The CDR3 totals 13 residues. CDR3 nucleotide sequence: TGTGCCAGCAGCCTGGGGCCTTACAATGAGCAGTTCTTC. It specifies CASSLGPYNEQFF.

A few counts support this clone. The gene calls are TRBV14 and TRBJ2-5; 9 nucleotides line up with TRBD2. Germline-derived CDR1 and CDR2 are SGHDN and FVKESK. The J segment lost 2 bases and the V segment lost 2 bases, leaving 0 bases of the junction unmatched. CDR3 length: 14 amino acids. The CDR3 DNA follows: TGTGCCAGCAGCCAACTAGCGGGGCAAGAGACCCAGTACTTC. Translation: CASSQLAGQETQYF. The whole variable domain, remainder taken from reference TRBV14 and TRBJ2-5, is EAGVTQFPSHSVIEKGQTVTLRCDPISGHDNLYWYRRVMGKEIKFLLHFVKESKQDESGMPNNRFLAERTGGTYSTLKVQPAELEDSGVYFCASSQLAGQETQYFGPGTRLLVL.

The V gene is TRBV10-3, the J gene TRBJ2-7; D is perhaps TRBD1 (6 bases). CDR1 is ENHRY and CDR2 is SYGVKD in the germline V gene. The CDR3 loop spans 16 amino acids. V was cut by 10 bases and J by 3 bases, with 25 bases left in between. CDR3 residues: CASFPGPRGTSYEQYF. The CDR3 DNA sequence: TGTGCCAGTTTCCCGGGCCCCAGGGGAACAAGCTACGAGCAGTACTTC.

V is TRBV5-5 and J is TRBJ1-1; 8 bases are a match to TRBD1. Germline V lookup: CDR1 SGHKS, CDR2 YYEKEE (reference sequence). The CDR3 runs 14 residues. With V trimmed by 5 bases and J by 3 bases, 6 bases remained unmatched. The CDR3: CASREQGQDTEAFF. The CDR3 DNA reads TGTGCCAGCAGGGAACAGGGACAGGACACTGAAGCTTTCTTT.

The genes are TRBV6-5 and TRBJ2-7; D might be TRBD2 (5 bases). V was shortened by 4 bases and J by 3 bases, with 13 bases between the two germline ends. The CDR3 extends over 14 amino acids. Germline V gene lookup returns CDR1 MNHEY and CDR2 SVGAGI. The CDR3 DNA sequence: TGTGCCAGCAGTTCCTCCGGGGTCGTCTACGAGCAGTACTTC. Residues: CASSSSGVVYEQYF.

This clone has a single count. In DNA, the CDR3 is TGTGCCAGCAGTGTAAGGACAGAGGGGTCGGCTTTCTTT. This codes for CASSVRTEGSAFF. V gene TRBV6-1 combines with J gene TRBJ1-1; possible D gene TRBD1, 6 bases. This CDR3 spans 13 amino acids. Germline V gene lookup returns CDR1 MNHNS and CDR2 SASEGT. Trimming took off 4 bases at V and 11 bases at J, with 17 bases between the two ends.

The rearrangement uses TRBV7-2 and TRBJ2-3; 10 bases map to TRBD2. Germline CDR1 and CDR2: SGHTA and FQGNSA. The ends lost 1 base at V and 6 bases at J; junction bases unmatched: 4. The CDR3 totals 15 residues. In DNA form, the CDR3 reads TGTGCCAGCAGCTTAGTGTTAGCGGGAGGTGATACGCAGTATTTT. This codes for CASSLVLAGGDTQYF.

J is TRBJ1-5 and V is TRBV5-8; D call uncertain. The CDR3 runs to 13 residues. Germline CDR1 is SGHTS and CDR2 is YDEGEE. V was clipped by 4 bases and J by 4 bases, with 9 bases between them. In DNA form, the CDR3 reads TGTGCCAGCAGCCCGGGGTCTAATCAGCCCCAGCATTTT. The encoded protein is CASSPGSNQPQHF.

V and J are TRBV30 and TRBJ2-1; the D gene is possibly TRBD1 (5 bases). Germline CDR1 GTSNPN, CDR2 SVGIG (reference sequence). This CDR3 is 15 amino acids long. V was shortened by 5 bases and J by 2 bases, with 16 bases between the two germline ends. The CDR3 DNA is TGTGCCTGGGTAGGGCAGGGCGAGACCTACAATGAGCAGTTCTTC. Amino acids: CAWVGQGETYNEQFF.

The chain recombines TRBV5-6 with TRBJ1-1; D call uncertain. The ends were cut back, 0 bases at V and 6 bases at J, with 9 bases in the middle. Germline CDR1 and CDR2: SGHDT and YYEEEE. CDR3 length: 13 residues. The CDR3 bases are TGTGCCAGCAGCTTGGACGTGGGCGCTGAAGCTTTCTTT. Its protein is CASSLDVGAEAFF.

The genes are TRBV19 and TRBJ2-1, with 13 positions matching TRBD2. The CDR3 sequence is 16 residues long. Germline-derived CDR1 and CDR2 are LNHDA and SQIVND (reference sequence). Trimming removed 5 bases from V and 12 bases from J; junction bases left unmatched: 13. The CDR3 reads CASSVNLGLAGEGQFF. The CDR3 DNA reads as TGTGCCAGTAGTGTAAACTTAGGACTAGCGGGAGAGGGGCAGTTCTTC. The whole variable domain, remainder taken from reference TRBV19 and TRBJ2-1, is DGGITQSPKYLFRKEGQNVTLSCEQNLNHDAMYWYRQDPGQGLRLIYYSQIVNDFQKGDIAEGYSVSREKKESFPLTVTSAQKNPTAFYLCASSVNLGLAGEGQFFGPGTRLTVL.

This clone came up once. The chain combines TRBV9 with TRBJ1-1; 10 positions agree with TRBD1. The CDR3 contains 15 residues. The J segment lost 4 bases and the V segment lost 4 bases, leaving 7 bases of the junction unmatched. Germline V gene data show CDR1 as SGDLS and CDR2 as YYNGEE. In nucleotides, the CDR3 is TGTGCCAGCAGCCAGGACAGGGGGGGAGGCACTGAAGCTTTCTTT. Translated: CASSQDRGGGTEAFF. Full variable domain (outside the CDR3, taken from reference TRBV9 and TRBJ1-1): DSGVTQTPKHLITATGQRVTLRCSPRSGDLSVYWYQQSLDQGLQFLIQYYNGEERAKGNILERFSAQQFPDLHSELNLSSLELGDSALYFCASSQDRGGGTEAFFGQGTRLTVV.

This clone was seen once. V is TRBV19 and J is TRBJ2-6; 11 nucleotides match TRBD1. Per the germline V gene, CDR1 is LNHDA and CDR2 is SQIVND (reference sequence). The CDR3 consists of 17 residues. V gave up 5 bases and J gave up 4 bases; unmatched junction bases: 7. CDR3 bases: TGTGCCAGTAGTTTCGGACAGGGGGCTGTGGGGGCCAACGTCCTGACTTTC. Translation: CASSFGQGAVGANVLTF. The complete variable domain, with remaining parts taken from reference TRBV19 and TRBJ2-6, reads DGGITQSPKYLFRKEGQNVTLSCEQNLNHDAMYWYRQDPGQGLRLIYYSQIVNDFQKGDIAEGYSVSREKKESFPLTVTSAQKNPTAFYLCASSFGQGAVGANVLTFGAGSRLTVL.

The rearrangement joins TRBV30 to TRBJ2-3; possible D gene TRBD1, 6 bases. Germline V CDR1 and CDR2: GTSNPN, SVGIG (reference sequence). The V gene lost 0 bases and the J gene lost 0 bases, with 13 bases spanning the gap. This CDR3 is built from 16 residues. CDR3: CAWSVPWGRSTDTQYF. CDR3 sequence (DNA): TGTGCCTGGAGTGTACCATGGGGGCGAAGCACAGATACGCAGTATTTT.

The chain has TRBV11-2 and TRBJ1-5, with D unclear. Trimming took 5 bases from V and 9 from J, leaving 14 bases between them. Germline V gene lookup returns CDR1 SGHAT and CDR2 FQNNGV. CDR3 size: 13 residues. DNA of the CDR3: TGTGCCAGCAGCCCTGATCCAACTAGGCCCCAGCATTTT. It encodes CASSPDPTRPQHF.

The gene calls are TRBV28 and TRBJ2-2, with D possibly TRBD2 on 6 matching bases. Germline CDR1 and CDR2: MDHEN and SYDVKM. The germline V and J ends were trimmed by 2 bases and 7 bases, with 8 bases remaining between them. This CDR3 region has 13 residues. CDR3 in amino acids: CASSLMGGGELFF. The CDR3 nucleotides are TGTGCCAGCAGTTTAATGGGAGGCGGGGAGCTGTTTTTT.

The chain combines TRBV5-6 with TRBJ2-2; possible D gene TRBD1, 5 bases. CDR3 length equals 14 residues. Germline-derived CDR1 and CDR2 are SGHDT and YYEEEE. Trimming took off 6 bases at V and 1 base at J, with 10 bases between the two ends. CDR3 bases: TGTGCCAGCACCCGAAGGGGGAACACCGGGGAGCTGTTTTTT. Translation: CASTRRGNTGELFF.

The chain links TRBV10-1 to TRBJ1-1; the D gene is possibly TRBD1 (5 bases). Trimming removed 3 bases from V and 5 bases from J, with 16 bases in between. CDR3 length equals 15 residues. Germline values: CDR1 WNHNN, CDR2 SYGVQD (reference sequence). CDR3 residues: CASSEGRGGSTEAFF. The CDR3 DNA reads TGCGCCAGCAGTGAAGGGAGGGGAGGGTCGACTGAAGCTTTCTTT.

As concerns this clone: In the same sample, other DNA sequences code for this CDR3. J is TRBJ2-5 and V is TRBV3-1 (or the pseudogene TRBV3-2); 13 nucleotides agree with TRBD2. V gave up 1 base and J gave up 1 base; unmatched junction bases: 0. The CDR3 extends over 16 amino acids. Per the germline V gene, CDR1 is LGHDT and CDR2 is YNNKEL (reference sequence). The CDR3 loop reads CASSQGLAGGQETQYF. The CDR3 nucleotides read TGTGCCAGCAGCCAAGGACTAGCGGGGGGCCAAGAGACCCAGTACTTC.

The rearrangement joins TRBV29-1 to TRBJ2-2; D perhaps matches TRBD1 (5 bases). The V end lost 6 bases, the J end lost 5 bases, and 13 bases lay between the germline ends. The CDR3 contains 13 residues. Germline V gives CDR1 SQVTM, CDR2 ANQGSEA. DNA of the CDR3: TGCAGCGTACCGACAGAATTGACCGGGGAGCTGTTTTTT. Encoded protein: CSVPTELTGELFF.

V gene TRBV19 combines with J gene TRBJ1-2; TRBD1 might be the D (6 bases). Per the germline V gene, CDR1 is LNHDA and CDR2 is SQIVND (reference sequence). V was trimmed by 7 bases and J by 3 bases, leaving 21 bases between them. The CDR3 contains 16 residues. Written as DNA, the CDR3 is TGTGCCAGTACCTTGTGGCAGGGGAATCCCTACTATGGCTACACCTTC. It specifies CASTLWQGNPYYGYTF.